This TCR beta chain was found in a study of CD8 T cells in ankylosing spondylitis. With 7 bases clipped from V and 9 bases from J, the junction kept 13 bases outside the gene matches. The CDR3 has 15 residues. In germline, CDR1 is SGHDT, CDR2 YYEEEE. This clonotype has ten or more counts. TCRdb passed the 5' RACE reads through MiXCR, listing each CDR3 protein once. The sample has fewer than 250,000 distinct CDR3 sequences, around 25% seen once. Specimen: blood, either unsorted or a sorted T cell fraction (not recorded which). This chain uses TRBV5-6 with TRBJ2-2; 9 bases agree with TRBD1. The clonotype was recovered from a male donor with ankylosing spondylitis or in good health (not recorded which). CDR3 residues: CASGPDTGGSRELFF. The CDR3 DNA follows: TGTGCCAGCGGACCTGATACAGGGGGCTCCCGGGAGCTGTTTTTT.